This T cell receptor beta chain comes out of a study of cytomegalovirus exposure and HLA in healthy donors (dated by TCRdb to the late 2010s). For the wider study: An earlier analysis of several hundred of the donors reported around 280 Gb of sequence data and 95 million to 140 million unique TCR beta sequences obtained from about 179 million T cells. Roughly 320 gigabases of sequencing data and 91 million or so unique TCR sequences made up an early release that covered fewer than 650 HLA-typed donors. The genetic ancestry cluster associated with self-reported Caucasian donors included 81% of the roughly 410 genotyped donors. The aim of the study was to test whether cataloging public T cell receptors could identify signatures of past pathogen exposure. The study profiled the T cell repertoires of 666 subjects by immunosequencing and related them to cytomegalovirus serostatus. In addition to the first cohort of 666 subjects, a separate validation cohort of 130 or so different subjects was used. To predict cytomegalovirus infection status, the study brought together high-throughput TCR immunosequencing, statistical association of individual TCRs with disease status, and machine learning. A later analysis re-examined previously published TCR beta repertoires from about 670 donors and added high-resolution HLA genotyping to investigate patterns of TCR occurrence. Rather than drawing on any new phenotypic data, the later analysis identified candidate immune exposures from TCR beta sequences and the way those sequences occurred across donors. An earlier analysis of 500 to 650 of the donors applied high-throughput TCR beta sequencing to assess whether each TCR beta V gene segment acted as functional or pseudogenic. Donor age, sex, ethnicity and CMV serostatus were compiled together with the repertoire data. A later genetic analysis took genome-wide SNP genotypes for about three fifths of the roughly 700 donors and used that subset as a discovery cohort. All discovery cohort repertoires had been generated using a single sequencing platform. Class I and class II HLA loci were covered by the typing at four-digit resolution. Typing coverage differed by locus: A, B, C, DRB1 and DQB1 were typed in roughly 620-640 donors, DQA1 in 522, DPA1 in 600 to 610, and DPB1 in 450 to 490. Because of strong linkage in the cohort, roughly five DR-DQ haplotypes were treated as single units for association and clustering. Among 350 to 400 genotyped donors of the cohort, an average of approximately 240,000 unique TCR beta nucleotide sequences were sequenced per donor, approximately 20% of them non-productive.

Overall results and qualifications from the work: A later analysis found that most CMV-associated TCR beta chains appeared HLA-restricted, with HLA associations seemingly driven largely by CMV exposure. Immune exposure information for the cohort was limited to CMV serostatus. A further reported finding was that TCR beta sequences accurately predicted the HLA-A and HLA-B alleles for most subjects in the first cohort. Compared with equally common non-associated chains, HLA-associated TCR beta chains in a later analysis were more clonally expanded and had lower generation probabilities. Across donors, most TCR sequences were observed very rarely, whereas some public TCRs were present in many individuals. In a later analysis, 15,000 to 20,000 TCR beta sequences were associated with specific HLA alleles at a false discovery rate of 0.05. A later genetic analysis reported fewer N-insertions in productive TCRs among donors in an Asian-associated ancestry cluster than the roughly 620-donor mean. An association between a missense DCLRE1C variant and V-gene and J-gene trimming of TCR beta chains was found in a later genetic analysis and replicated in an independent cohort. A total of 150 to 200 TCR beta chains were listed by the study as associated with cytomegalovirus. When HLA alleles, especially DR and DQ, strongly co-occurred, TCR associations were difficult to assign to individual alleles. Linkage disequilibrium might explain the correlated functional status among segregating V segments, but an unknown experimental factor could not be excluded. Because counts were too low, fewer than 20 rarely observed V segments, including chromosome 9 orphons, were excluded from the earlier analysis of a few hundred of the donors. Because HLA typing was unavailable for some donors at each locus, only the typed subset was used in association tests. In vitro tests confirmed that a few of the cytomegalovirus-associated TCR beta chains recognize cytomegalovirus antigens. The classifier was reported to diagnose cytomegalovirus status with high specificity and sensitivity in both the original and validation cohorts. In an earlier analysis of some 540 of the donors, most TCR beta V segments appeared in productive rearrangements about 87% or about 30% of the time, broadly matching IMGT annotations. The cohort was sequenced for TCR beta chains only, and without alpha or paired-chain data the features that could be detected were limited. The 87-base-pair reads could not distinguish some IMGT-functional V segments, including TRBV6-2 and TRBV6-3, so those segments were excluded. The authors suggested that the approach could potentially be generalized to other disease states and immunological phenotypes. A group of highly shared sequence variants was considered likely to be a technical artifact of the sequencing pipeline. In a later analysis, the rate of TCR association differed among HLA loci, with DRB1 alleles having the most associated TCRs and HLA-C alleles having the fewest. A later analysis reported that several top co-occurrence clusters appeared linked to parvovirus B19, influenza, CMV and Epstein-Barr virus. Presence/absence analyses assumed roughly uniform sequencing depth across donors, an assumption that may not hold.

The cohort was made up of 500 to 850 healthy bone marrow donors. At the time of sampling, all cohort members were nominally healthy, though unrecorded immune exposures were likely present. The donor was CMV seronegative and was included in the group of around 320 seronegative cohort members. Every donor gave a peripheral blood sample, and the peripheral blood mononuclear cells from that sample were used for TCR beta sequencing. The Qiagen DNeasy Blood Extraction Kit was used to extract genomic DNA from the blood cell samples. Comment on this clone: The specificity of this receptor is unknown. Base qualities are missing; no much larger clone stands one base away.

The CDR3 goes from the cysteine to the phenylalanine over 16 residues. Of all the DNA, just the CDR3 is kept, 48 bases in frame from base 1. The germline V gene (reference sequence) yields SEHNR for CDR1 and FQNEAQ for CDR2. From V the trimming removes 6 bases and from J it removes 4 bases, while the gene matches leave 8 bases of the junction unaccounted for. Library construction relied on the immunoSEQ multiplex PCR assay. The multiplex PCR relied on a mix of 60 forward primers for TCR Vbeta segments and 13 reverse primers for TCR Jbeta segments. The CDR3 region of rearranged TCR beta genes was amplified from genomic DNA by a multiplex PCR assay. Amplified TCR beta libraries were sequenced as 87-base-pair reads on the Illumina HiSeq System. The authors' analysis ran thus. A later analysis counted 75 million to 100 million unique TCR beta chains across the 500 to 850 repertoires, and about 10 million of these chains were shared by at least two donors. To remove PCR and sequencing errors, raw reads were error-corrected and collapsed into unique sequences using a nearest-neighbor algorithm that merged closely related sequences. V, D and J gene segments were assigned by aligning CDR3 sequences to IMGT reference sequences. Each retained sequence needed at least a six-nucleotide match to both a V gene segment and a J gene segment. A rearrangement was called productive if the CDR3 had no stop codons and remained in frame with V and J, and every other rearrangement was called non-productive. Following IMGT convention, CDR3 was defined as the stretch from the second conserved V-encoded cysteine up to the conserved J-encoded phenylalanine. Sequences without an unambiguous match to a single V gene segment were excluded from the earlier analysis of a few hundred of the donors. An earlier analysis of 587 of the donors classified V segments as functional when productive rearrangements were above 56.7% and as segregating when the standard deviation between donors was above 5%. To diagnose cytomegalovirus status from the catalog of TCR beta chain sequences, a statistical classification framework was built. In a later analysis, V and J genes were assigned by comparing TCR nucleotide sequences against IMGT/GENE-DB human TR gene sequences. Using the TCRdist pipeline, a later analysis assigned CDR3 sequences along with most-parsimonious VDJ recombination scenarios. In a later analysis, each TCR beta chain was defined by its CDR3 amino acid sequence together with its V-gene family, and reads without a unique V-gene family were excluded. To address suspected cross-contamination and a sequencing artifact, a later analysis removed 592 highly shared, low-generation-probability nucleotide sequences. A later analysis calculated a clonal expansion index for each public chain from normalized within-repertoire ranks of inferred template counts. In a later analysis, generation probabilities were computed with a VDJ recombination model fitted to out-of-frame rearrangements, and the resulting probabilities were checked against IGoR. Hypergeometric tests were used in a later analysis to score TCR-TCR, TCR-HLA and TCR-CMV co-occurrence, with a repertoire-size bias correction applied to the TCR pairs. In a later analysis, false discovery rates were estimated by permuting HLA or CMV assignments 20 times. In a later analysis, co-occurring TCRs were grouped using DBSCAN, with TCRdist sequence similarity added in when clustering inside HLA-allele-positive subsets. Co-occurrence clustering excluded repertoires with fewer than 30,000 or more than 120,000 public chains, plus five with anomalous nucleotide sharing. TCRdb retrieved this table from immuneACCESS and kept in-frame rearrangements only. Not all clones are present; in checked studies, unresolved V genes account for under half, and no reason is known for the remainder. V, J and clone size derive from that table, while D and trimming were established from the DNA sequence. The table for this sample lists about 110,000 clones; 71% of them were counted only once. The ten biggest clones cover less than 3.5% of the sample.

Recombination joined TRBV7-9 with TRBJ2-1, and TRBD2 aligns with 11 junction nucleotides. What was sequenced was PBMCs. The source is a female donor in good health and CMV-seronegative. Here is the DNA: TGTGCCAGCAGACCCCCTAGCGGGAGGACTTACAATGAGCAGTTCTTC. Its coded protein is CASRPPSGRTYNEQFF.